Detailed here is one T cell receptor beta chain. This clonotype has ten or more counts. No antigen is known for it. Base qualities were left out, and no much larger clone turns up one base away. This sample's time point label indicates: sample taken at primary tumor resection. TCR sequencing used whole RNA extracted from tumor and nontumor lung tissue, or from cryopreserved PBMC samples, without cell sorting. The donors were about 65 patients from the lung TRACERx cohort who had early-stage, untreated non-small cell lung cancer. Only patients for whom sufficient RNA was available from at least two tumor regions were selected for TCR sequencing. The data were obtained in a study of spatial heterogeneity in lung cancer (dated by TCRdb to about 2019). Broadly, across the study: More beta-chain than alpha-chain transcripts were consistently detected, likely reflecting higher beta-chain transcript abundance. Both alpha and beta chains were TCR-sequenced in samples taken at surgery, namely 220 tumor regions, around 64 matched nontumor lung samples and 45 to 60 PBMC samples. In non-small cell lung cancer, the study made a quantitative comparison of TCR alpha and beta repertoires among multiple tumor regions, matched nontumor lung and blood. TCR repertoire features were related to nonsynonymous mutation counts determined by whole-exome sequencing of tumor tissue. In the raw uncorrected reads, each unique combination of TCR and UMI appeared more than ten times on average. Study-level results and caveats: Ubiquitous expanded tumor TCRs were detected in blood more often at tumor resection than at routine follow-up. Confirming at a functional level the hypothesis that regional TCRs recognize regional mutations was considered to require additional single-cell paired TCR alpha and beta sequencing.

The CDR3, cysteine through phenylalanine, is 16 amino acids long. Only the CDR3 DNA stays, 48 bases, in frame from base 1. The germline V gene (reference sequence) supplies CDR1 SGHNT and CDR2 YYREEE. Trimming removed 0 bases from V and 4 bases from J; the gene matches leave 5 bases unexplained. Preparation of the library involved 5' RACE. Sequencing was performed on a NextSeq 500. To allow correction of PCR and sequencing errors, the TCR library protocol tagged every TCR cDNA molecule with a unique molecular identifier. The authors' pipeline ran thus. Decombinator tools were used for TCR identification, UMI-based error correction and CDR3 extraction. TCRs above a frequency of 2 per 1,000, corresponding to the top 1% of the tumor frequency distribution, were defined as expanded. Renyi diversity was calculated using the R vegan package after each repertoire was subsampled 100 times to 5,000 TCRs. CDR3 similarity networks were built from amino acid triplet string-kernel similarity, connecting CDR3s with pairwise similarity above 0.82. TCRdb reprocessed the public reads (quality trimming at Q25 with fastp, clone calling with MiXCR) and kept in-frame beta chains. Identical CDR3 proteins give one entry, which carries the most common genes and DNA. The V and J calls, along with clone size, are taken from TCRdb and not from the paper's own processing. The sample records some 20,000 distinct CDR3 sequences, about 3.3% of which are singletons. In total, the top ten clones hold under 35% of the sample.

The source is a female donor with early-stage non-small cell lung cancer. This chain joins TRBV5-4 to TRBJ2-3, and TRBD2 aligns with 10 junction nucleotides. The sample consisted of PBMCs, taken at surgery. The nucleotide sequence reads TGTGCCAGCAGCTTGGCTGCTAGCGGGAGTTCAGATACGCAGTATTTT. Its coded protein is CASSLAASGSSDTQYF.